This T cell receptor beta chain was identified in a study of CD8 T cells in ankylosing spondylitis. Germline CDR1 is SGHRS and CDR2 is YFSETQ. Trimming removed 4 bases from V and 3 bases from J; junction bases left unmatched: 7. The CDR3 totals 16 residues. Generation of TCR beta libraries employed quantitative 5'-RACE incorporating molecular barcodes. MiXCR, applied by TCRdb to the 5' RACE reads, yields one record per CDR3 protein. Of hundreds of thousands of distinct CDR3 sequences in the sample, over 8.5% are singletons; the top ten hold nearly 7%. The sample taken for sequencing was blood, either unsorted or a sorted T cell fraction (not recorded which). The chain carries TRBV5-1 and TRBJ2-7, with 13 nucleotides matching TRBD2. This receptor was obtained from a male donor with ankylosing spondylitis or in good health (not recorded which). The CDR3, as DNA: TGCGCCAGCAGCCACGGGACTAGCGGGGTGGTCTACGAGCAGTACTTC. It yields the protein CASSHGTSGVVYEQYF.